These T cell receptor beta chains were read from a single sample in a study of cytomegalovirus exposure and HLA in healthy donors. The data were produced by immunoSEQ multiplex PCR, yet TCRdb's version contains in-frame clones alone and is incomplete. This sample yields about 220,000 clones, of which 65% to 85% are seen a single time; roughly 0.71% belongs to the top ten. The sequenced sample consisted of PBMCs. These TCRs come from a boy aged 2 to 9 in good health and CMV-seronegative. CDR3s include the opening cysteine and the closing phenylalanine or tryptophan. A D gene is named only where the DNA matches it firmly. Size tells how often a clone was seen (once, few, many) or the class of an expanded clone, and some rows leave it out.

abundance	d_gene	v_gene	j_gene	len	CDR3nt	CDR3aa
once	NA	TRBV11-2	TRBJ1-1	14	TGTGCCAGCAGCTCCACCGGGGGGGTCACTGAAGCTTTCTTT	CASSSTGGVTEAFF
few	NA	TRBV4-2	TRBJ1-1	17	TGTGCCAGCAGCCAAGTGGCAGGGGCCTTGGGGAACACTGAAGCTTTCTTT	CASSQVAGALGNTEAFF
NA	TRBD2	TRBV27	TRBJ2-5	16	TGTGCCAGCAGTCCGGGACTAGCGGGGGGTGGGGAGACCCAGTACTTC	CASSPGLAGGGETQYF
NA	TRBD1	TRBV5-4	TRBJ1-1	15	TGTGCCAGCAGCTTGGGGGGGACAGTTGTCACTGAAGCTTTCTTT	CASSLGGTVVTEAFF
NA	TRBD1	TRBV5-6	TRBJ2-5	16	TGTGCCAGCAGCTTGTGGGACAGGGGTGGAGGGGAGACCCAGTACTTC	CASSLWDRGGGETQYF
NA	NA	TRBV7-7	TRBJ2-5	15	TGTGCTAGCAGCTTAACAGCTGTCGCTGGAGAGACCCAGTACTTC	CASSLTAVAGETQYF
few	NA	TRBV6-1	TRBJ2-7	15	TGTGCCAGCAGCGATACCTCCAGTGAACACTACGAGCAGTACTTC	CASSDTSSEHYEQYF
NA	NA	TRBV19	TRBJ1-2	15	TGTGCCAGTACCTCACGAAGGGGCACTAACTATGGCTACACCTTC	CASTSRRGTNYGYTF
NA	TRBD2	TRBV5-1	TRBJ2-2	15	TGCGCCAGCAGCGGGACTAGCGGGGAAACCGGGGAGCTGTTTTTT	CASSGTSGETGELFF
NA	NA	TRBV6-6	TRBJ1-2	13	TGTGCCAGCAGTTACGGGGGGATCTATGGCTACACCTTC	CASSYGGIYGYTF
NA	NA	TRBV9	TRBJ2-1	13	TGTGCCAGCAGTAATACAGGGAGCCAAGAGCAGTTCTTC	CASSNTGSQEQFF
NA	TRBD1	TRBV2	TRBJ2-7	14	TGTGCCAGCAGCCCGACAGGGAGCTCCTACGAGCAGTACTTC	CASSPTGSSYEQYF
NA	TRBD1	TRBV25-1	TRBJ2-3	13	TGTGCCAGCAGTGGGGACAGCGCAGATACGCAGTATTTT	CASSGDSADTQYF
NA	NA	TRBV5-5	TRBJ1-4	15	TGTGCCAGCAGCTTTATGACAGGCGCTAATGAAAAACTGTTTTTT	CASSFMTGANEKLFF
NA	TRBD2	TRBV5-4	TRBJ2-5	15	TGTGCCAGCAGCCCCGCGGGGGGAATTGGGGAGACCCAGTACTTC	CASSPAGGIGETQYF
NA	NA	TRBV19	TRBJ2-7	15	TGTGCCAGTAGTATCTTTTCAGGGCCCCCCTACGAGCAGTACTTC	CASSIFSGPPYEQYF
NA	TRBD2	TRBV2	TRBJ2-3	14	TGTGCCAGCAGAAGCGGGGTCTCCACAGATACGCAGTATTTT	CASRSGVSTDTQYF
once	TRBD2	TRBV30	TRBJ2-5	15	TGTGCCTGGACGGGGACTAGCGGGGGCCGAGAGACCCAGTACTTC	CAWTGTSGGRETQYF
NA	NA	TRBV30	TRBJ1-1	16	TGTGCCTGGAGGGATAGGGGGGGGCGGGTAGACACTGAAGCTTTCTTT	CAWRDRGGRVDTEAFF
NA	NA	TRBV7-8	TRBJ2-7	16	TGTGCCAGCAGCTTAGTCCGGGACTCCAACCTCTACGAGCAGTACTTC	CASSLVRDSNLYEQYF